Listed here is a single T cell receptor (beta chain). Its antigen is as yet unknown. These data originate in a study of shared clonotypes between healthy human individuals. Study background: CD4 naive cells filled three plates per donor, CD4 memory three, CD8 naive two and CD8 memory one.

The study's findings and limits: Measured sharing among donors was expected to vary with sequencing depth. The low donor count limited represented genetic and exposure-history diversity.

CD45RO negativity and positive selection for CCR7 defined naive CD8 cells, a population that excluded terminally differentiated effector memory CD45RA+ cells. Sequenced by immunoSEQ multiplex PCR; TCRdb stores in-frame clones only, minus some. Among around 2.1 million clones listed, about 92% were seen once. The CDR3 is made up of 12 amino acids. V lost 5 bases to trimming and J lost 7 bases, with 11 bases between them. The germline gives CDR1 SGHAT, CDR2 FQNNGV. What was sequenced was naive CD8+ T cells from PBMCs. This chain connects TRBV11-2 to TRBJ1-1; tentatively, D is TRBD1 (6 bases). This TCR was sampled from a young man in good health. Some clones in this sample may be carry-over from other donors' samples. This chain's CDR3 is CASSVGTLEAFF. The CDR3 DNA reads TGTGCCAGCAGCGTGGGGACACTTGAAGCTTTCTTT. Together with reference TRBV11-2 and TRBJ1-1, the CDR3 gives the full variable domain: EAGVAQSPRYKIIEKRQSVAFWCNPISGHATLYWYQQILGQGPKLLIQFQNNGVVDDSQLPKDRFSAERLKGVDSTLKIQPAKLEDSAVYLCASSVGTLEAFFGQGTRLTVV.